One and the same sample provided the 26 T cell receptor beta chains below, sequenced in a study of CD8+ T cells in alopecia areata listed by TCRdb under 2018. In light of the paper, this sample's time point label describes: about 25 weeks on oral tofacitinib. The treatment or condition label for this specimen denotes: oral pan-JAK inhibitor, 5-10 mg twice daily. The library was made by the immunoSEQ multiplex PCR assay. For TCR sequencing, RNA was extracted from every sample and reverse transcribed into cDNA to serve as template. TCRdb limited this immuneACCESS table to in-frame rearrangements with V and J called. A share of clones is missing; checked studies link under half to unresolved V genes, and the rest is unexplained. The sample profile shows about 76,000 clones; around 65% of them were found once. The top ten clonotypes cover 23% of the sample. Sample: CD8+ T cells sorted from blood, taken at week 24, from a patient treated with tofacitinib. The receptors here all came from a human donor with alopecia areata.

The chain recombines TRBV29-1 with TRBJ2-7, with D uncertain. CDR3 length: 11 residues. The ends were cut back, 3 bases at V and 3 bases at J, with 6 bases in the middle. Germline CDR1 is SQVTM and CDR2 is ANQGSEA. For the CDR3, the DNA is TGCAGCGTTGATTGGGGCTACGAGCAGTACTTC. This codes for CSVDWGYEQYF.

The chain couples TRBV13 to TRBJ2-7, with 11 bases that match TRBD2. Germline V lookup: CDR1 PRHDT, CDR2 FYEKMQ (reference sequence). The J segment lost 4 bases and the V segment lost 3 bases, leaving 2 bases of the junction unmatched. This CDR3 comprises 14 residues. The CDR3 coding sequence is TGTGCCAGCAGCTTGGGACTAGCGGTGTACGAGCAGTACTTC. Translation gives CASSLGLAVYEQYF.

The V gene is TRBV4-2, the J gene TRBJ1-6, with TRBD1 matching over 10 bases. The junction had 4 bases not matched to a gene; V was cut back by 0 bases and J by 8 bases. The germline V gene encodes CDR1 LGHNA and CDR2 YNFKEQ. The CDR3 consists of 16 residues. In DNA, the CDR3 is TGTGCCAGCAGCCAAGATTCCGGGACAGGGGATTCACCCCTCCACTTT. It codes for CASSQDSGTGDSPLHF.

This clone has a handful of counts. The chain employs TRBV29-1 and TRBJ2-7; maybe TRBD1 (5 bases). Trimming took 3 bases from V and 5 from J, leaving 11 bases between them. CDR1 and CDR2 (germline): SQVTM, ANQGSEA. This CDR3 is built from 12 residues. This CDR3 reads CSVETQGHEQYF. The CDR3 DNA reads TGCAGCGTTGAGACCCAGGGCCACGAGCAGTACTTC.

V gene TRBV7-9 combines with J gene TRBJ2-1; 7 nucleotides line up with TRBD2. Trimming cost V 5 bases and J 8 bases; bases outside gene matches: 18. CDR3 length: 17 residues. Germline CDR1 SEHNR, CDR2 FQNEAQ (reference sequence). The CDR3 reads CASSPDPGLVRGYEQFF. The CDR3 DNA reads TGTGCCAGCAGCCCCGACCCTGGACTAGTCCGGGGCTATGAGCAGTTCTTC.

The chain employs TRBV23-1 and TRBJ1-4, with TRBD1 as a possible D gene (6 bases). TRBV23-1 is an ORF, with its function uncertain. This CDR3 is built from 18 residues. V dropped 7 bases and J dropped 4 bases, with 25 bases sitting between them. CDR3 loop: CASTYGDAGTPFNEKLFF. CDR3 coding DNA: TGCGCCAGCACCTACGGGGATGCCGGGACACCTTTTAATGAAAAACTGTTTTTT.

The chain has TRBV29-1 and TRBJ1-2, with D hard to call. V was pared by 3 bases and J by 6 bases, with 8 bases between. Germline V CDR1 and CDR2: SQVTM, ANQGSEA. The CDR3 is made up of 11 amino acids. Written as DNA, the CDR3 is TGCAGCGTTGATCGCGGGGATGGCTACACCTTC. It translates to CSVDRGDGYTF. The whole variable domain, remainder taken from reference TRBV29-1 and TRBJ1-2, is SAVISQKPSRDICQRGTSLTIQCQVDSQVTMMFWYRQQPGQSLTLIATANQGSEATYESGFVIDKFPISRPNLTFSTLTVSNMSPEDSSIYLCSVDRGDGYTFGSGTRLTVV.

The chain has TRBV7-9 and TRBJ2-1, with 8 bases identical to TRBD2. The CDR3 is 16 residues long. V trimming: 0 bases; J trimming: 5 bases; junction bases outside the gene matches: 6. Germline CDR1 and CDR2: SEHNR and FQNEAQ (reference sequence). The DNA for the CDR3 is TGTGCCAGCAGCTTAGCGGCGCGGGGGGCCAACAATGAGCAGTTCTTC. It specifies CASSLAARGANNEQFF.

V gene TRBV7-7 combines with J gene TRBJ2-5; possible D gene TRBD2, 6 bases. The V end was cut by 4 bases, the J end by 3 bases, with 15 bases between. The CDR3 consists of 15 residues. Germline V gene lookup returns CDR1 SSHAT and CDR2 FNYEAQ (reference sequence). Here the CDR3 DNA reads TGTGCCAGCAGCTCCCCTCGCGGCGGGGAAGAGACCCAGTACTTC. This sequence encodes CASSSPRGGEETQYF.

The CDR3 region has the DNA TGTGCCAGCAGTTTAAGCCCGAACACTGAAGCTTTCTTT. Translated: CASSLSPNTEAFF. V and J are TRBV27 and TRBJ1-1, with D unclear. This CDR3 has 13 amino acids. Trimming cost V 2 bases and J 1 base, with 5 bases left between them. The germline V gene has CDR1 MNHEY and CDR2 SMNVEV (reference sequence).

This rearrangement joins TRBV19 to TRBJ2-7; D might be TRBD2 (5 bases). Germline CDR1 reads LNHDA; CDR2 reads SQIVND (reference sequence). The V end was cut by 5 bases, the J end by 0 bases, with 11 bases between. This CDR3 is 14 amino acids long. DNA for the CDR3: TGTGCCAGTAGTTATCGGGGAACCTCCTACGAGCAGTACTTC. Its protein product is CASSYRGTSYEQYF.

This clone was seen more than once but under ten times. The J gene is TRBJ2-1, the V gene TRBV6-5; perhaps TRBD1 as D (5 bases). CDR3 size: 13 residues. The V gene lost 6 bases and the J gene lost 5 bases, with 11 bases spanning the gap. From germline, CDR1 is MNHEY and CDR2 SVGAGI. The CDR3 DNA reads TGTGCCAGCAGGCAGGGTCCCAACAATGAGCAGTTCTTC. Translating gives CASRQGPNNEQFF.

This clone was detected only a few times. This chain joins TRBV11-2 and TRBJ1-1; perhaps TRBD1 as D (5 bases). The CDR3 length is 15 residues. V was pared by 2 bases and J by 11 bases, with 21 bases between. CDR1 and CDR2 (germline): SGHAT, FQNNGV. As DNA, the CDR3 is TGTGCCAGCAGCTTACCGGGACCGCGGCCCGGGGAGGCTTTCTTT. As protein: CASSLPGPRPGEAFF.

The chain recombines TRBV5-6 with TRBJ2-4, with D unresolved. CDR3 length: 16 residues. Germline loops: CDR1 SGHDT, CDR2 YYEEEE. V shed 0 bases and J shed 0 bases, with 10 bases lying between them. The CDR3 reads CASSLGQGLAKNIQYF. As DNA, the CDR3 is TGTGCCAGCAGCTTGGGCCAAGGCCTAGCCAAAAACATTCAGTACTTC.

The chain recombines TRBV6-5 with TRBJ2-3, with 11 nucleotides matching TRBD2. The CDR3 has 16 amino acids. The germline V gene encodes CDR1 MNHEY and CDR2 SVGAGI. With 0 bases clipped from V and 4 bases from J, the junction kept 3 bases outside the gene matches. CDR3 coding DNA: TGTGCCAGCAGTTACTCACTAGCGGGAGCCGCAGATACGCAGTATTTT. Residues: CASSYSLAGAADTQYF.

The chain uses TRBV5-6 and TRBJ1-6; D possibly corresponds to TRBD1 (5 bases). Germline values: CDR1 SGHDT, CDR2 YYEEEE. This CDR3 comprises 13 residues. Trimming shortened V by 4 bases and J by 10 bases, and 12 bases separated the two germline ends. The CDR3 nucleotides are TGTGCCAGCAGCGGGGGAGGAAGATCACCCCTCCACTTT. This translates into CASSGGGRSPLHF.

J is TRBJ1-5 and V is TRBV27; 9 bases line up with TRBD1. The germline V gene encodes CDR1 MNHEY and CDR2 SMNVEV (reference sequence). The CDR3 runs 16 residues. The J segment lost 8 bases and the V segment lost 3 bases, leaving 11 bases of the junction unmatched. For the CDR3, the DNA is TGTGCCAGCAGTTTTCTAACCGGGACAGGGTATGAGCCCCAGCATTTT. It translates to CASSFLTGTGYEPQHF.

The CDR3 DNA sequence: TGCGCCAGCAGCTTGATATACGGCACTGAAGAGACCCAGTACTTC. This translates into CASSLIYGTEETQYF. J is TRBJ2-5 and V is TRBV5-1; D unclear. The CDR3 spans 15 residues. Per germline, CDR1 SGHRS and CDR2 YFSETQ. Deletions cut 1 base from V and 3 bases from J, with 13 bases between.

In this sample, this clone turned up a few times. The V gene is TRBV29-1, the J gene TRBJ2-7; 8 bases align to TRBD1. Looked up from germline, CDR1 is SQVTM and CDR2 is ANQGSEA. The CDR3 is 12 amino acids. J lost 3 bases, V lost 7 bases, and 5 bases had no gene match. The CDR3 nucleotides are TGCAGCGCCTGGACAGGGAGCTACGAGCAGTACTTC. The encoded protein is CSAWTGSYEQYF.

This clone was counted a few times. CDR3 sequence: CSVGGGAYTGELFF. DNA for the CDR3: TGCAGCGTTGGCGGGGGGGCCTACACCGGGGAGCTGTTTTTT. The chain carries TRBV29-1 and TRBJ2-2; 9 nucleotides line up with TRBD2. V was clipped by 4 bases and J by 3 bases; unmatched bases: 3. The CDR3 runs to 14 residues. The V gene's germline CDR1 is SQVTM and CDR2 ANQGSEA.

The CDR3 nucleotides are TGTGCCATCAGTGACCAAGCGGGAGGGCCTCGCGAGCAGTACTTC. Amino acid sequence: CAISDQAGGPREQYF. This chain links TRBV10-3 with TRBJ2-7, with 10 positions matching TRBD2. CDR3 length equals 15 residues. J was trimmed by 6 bases and V by 3 bases; bases with no gene match: 8. CDR1 is ENHRY, CDR2 SYGVKD, per germline.

This clone was observed a handful of times. The chain combines TRBV4-3 with TRBJ1-2; D is possibly TRBD1 (5 bases). The CDR3 loop spans 14 amino acids. V was cut by 0 bases and J by 6 bases, with 11 bases left in between. Germline-derived CDR1 and CDR2 are LGHNA and YSLEER. CDR3 nucleotides: TGCGCCAGCAGCCAAGATCAGGGAGGGAATGGCTACACCTTC. As protein: CASSQDQGGNGYTF.

This chain joins TRBV20-1 and TRBJ2-1; D gene ambiguous. CDR1 and CDR2 from the germline V gene are DFQATT and SNEGSKA (reference sequence). The CDR3 spans 11 residues. V lost 1 base, J lost 7 bases, and 5 bases lay in between. CDR3 coding DNA: TGCAGTGCTAGAGTGGTAAATGAGCAGTTCTTC. Translation gives CSARVVNEQFF.

V is TRBV5-4 and J is TRBJ2-7; 8 bases are shared with TRBD2. V was pared by 0 bases and J by 4 bases, with 12 bases of the junction left unmatched. CDR1 is SGHNT and CDR2 is YYREEE in the germline V gene (reference sequence). There are 17 residues in the CDR3. The CDR3 DNA is TGTGCCAGCAGCTTGGTTGCTAGCGGGCGGGGTAGGTACGAGCAGTACTTC. Translated: CASSLVASGRGRYEQYF.

This chain connects TRBV7-9 to TRBJ1-1, with D possibly being TRBD1 (6 bases). The CDR3 sequence is 15 residues long. Trimming removed 5 bases at V and 1 base at J, with 14 bases between. In germline, CDR1 is SEHNR, CDR2 FQNEAQ (reference sequence). CDR3 in amino acids: CASSHPGQKNTEAFF. Written as DNA, the CDR3 is TGTGCCAGCAGCCATCCGGGACAAAAGAACACTGAAGCTTTCTTT.

V is TRBV27 and J is TRBJ1-1; a possible D gene is TRBD1 (5 bases). From germline, CDR1 is MNHEY and CDR2 SMNVEV (reference sequence). Trimming pared 1 base from V and 1 base from J, leaving 7 bases between. The CDR3 is 14 residues long. The CDR3 DNA follows: TGTGCCAGCAGTTTATTGGGGACGAACACTGAAGCTTTCTTT. Translation gives CASSLLGTNTEAFF.